These T cell receptor beta chains were read from a single sample in a study of T-cell memory formation after mild COVID-19. TCRdb redid the calling of the 5' RACE reads with MiXCR, one entry per CDR3 protein. The sample records 500,000 to 550,000 distinct CDR3 sequences, around 21% being singletons. Sequencing used PBMCs or a T cell subset sorted from them (not recorded which). These receptors were obtained from an adult woman who had mild COVID-19 (a few samples of this study predate the infection). Cell type and time point are not known. CDR3s include the opening cysteine and the closing phenylalanine or tryptophan. D genes are given only for firm matches. Only part of the rows carry a size: once, few, many, or a class if the clone is expanded.

.,12,TRBJ2-3,TRBV20-1,.,TGCAGTGCTAGAATGTCGGGAGATACGCAGTATTTT,CSARMSGDTQYF
TRBD2,16,TRBJ2-3,TRBV5-1,many,TGCGCCAGCAGCTTGAGGACTAGCGGGAGCACAGATACGCAGTATTTT,CASSLRTSGSTDTQYF
.,16,TRBJ2-7,TRBV18,.,TGTGCCAGCTCACCAGGAGTCCCGACAGGAGGCTACGAGCAGTACTTC,CASSPGVPTGGYEQYF
.,14,TRBJ1-1,TRBV7-6,few,TGTGCCAGCAGCTTAGTGCAGGGGAACACTGAAGCTTTCTTT,CASSLVQGNTEAFF
.,10,TRBJ1-1,TRBV29-1,.,TGCAGCGTGGAGGCCTCTCCAGCTTTCTTT,CSVEASPAFF
TRBD1,16,TRBJ2-7,TRBV5-1,few,TGCGCCAGCAGCTGGACAGGGGCGGGAGCCGCTAACGAGCAGTACTTC,CASSWTGAGAANEQYF
.,15,TRBJ1-1,TRBV27,few,TGTGCCAGCAGAGAAACGGTCCAGGGACCCACTGAAGCTTTCTTT,CASRETVQGPTEAFF
.,15,TRBJ2-2,TRBV7-9,many,TGTGCCAGCAGCTTAGGGCAGGGTGCCACCGGGGAGCTGTTTTTT,CASSLGQGATGELFF
.,12,TRBJ2-2,TRBV29-1,.,TGCAGCGGACAGGTTAACACCGGGGAGCTGTTTTTT,CSGQVNTGELFF
TRBD1,15,TRBJ2-1,TRBV12-3/TRBV12-4,few,TGTGCCAGCAGTTGGGACAGGGAAGTTAACAATGAGCAGTTCTTC,CASSWDREVNNEQFF
.,13,TRBJ1-2,TRBV6-5,.,TGTGCCAGCAGCTACGAGGAGTACTATGGCTACACCTTC,CASSYEEYYGYTF
TRBD2,16,TRBJ2-7,TRBV4-3,.,TGCGCCAGCAGCCAGTCGTCACTAGCGGGGGGCTACGAGCAGTACTTC,CASSQSSLAGGYEQYF
.,18,TRBJ2-3,TRBV21-1,few,TGTGCCAGCAGCCCACCCCGCCGGACAGGGGCAGACACAGATACGCAGTATTTT,CASSPPRRTGADTDTQYF
.,15,TRBJ2-2,TRBV12-3/TRBV12-4,few,TGTGCCAGCACCCCTAGAGGGGCGGGCACCGGGGAGCTGTTTTTT,CASTPRGAGTGELFF
.,15,TRBJ1-6,TRBV7-9,.,TGTGCCAGCAGCTTAGGGGGGGAGAACAATTCACCCCTCCACTTT,CASSLGGENNSPLHF
.,15,TRBJ1-4,TRBV27,few,TGTGCCAGCAGTATACACCTGGGGGCTAATGAAAAACTGTTTTTT,CASSIHLGANEKLFF
TRBD2,15,TRBJ2-1,TRBV24-1,.,TGTGCCACCAGTGCCGCGACTAGCGGGAGGAATGAGCAGTTCTTC,CATSAATSGRNEQFF
TRBD2,16,TRBJ2-4,TRBV18,.,TGTGCCAGCTCAGTCGGGGGGACCCTAGCCAAAAACATTCAGTACTTC,CASSVGGTLAKNIQYF
TRBD2,14,TRBJ2-7,TRBV20-1,few,TGCAGTGCACGCCGACTAGCGGCCAGGGGAGAGCAGTACTTC,CSARRLAARGEQYF
.,13,TRBJ1-2,TRBV5-1,.,TGCGCCAGCAGAGTCTCGGAGAACTATGGCTACACCTTC,CASRVSENYGYTF
.,15,TRBJ2-1,TRBV7-6,few,TGTGCCAGCAGCCCTCCGGGACTCCTTATTGATGAGCAGTTCTTC,CASSPPGLLIDEQFF
.,13,TRBJ2-5,TRBV6-2/TRBV6-3,.,TGTGCCAGCAGGAGAGGGGGCCAAGAGACCCAGTACTTC,CASRRGGQETQYF
.,17,TRBJ2-6,TRBV5-8,few,TGTGCCAGCAACTTAGAACAGGGCCGGCCTGGGGCCAACGTCCTGACTTTC,CASNLEQGRPGANVLTF
TRBD1,15,TRBJ1-4,TRBV3-1,.,TGTGCCAGCAGCCAGCCCGGGACAGGGGGAGAAAAACTGTTTTTT,CASSQPGTGGEKLFF
.,17,TRBJ1-3,TRBV12-3/TRBV12-4,few,TGTGCCAGCAGGATTCTCCGGGACACCAACTCTGGAAACACCATATATTTT,CASRILRDTNSGNTIYF
TRBD1,14,TRBJ1-2,TRBV5-6,.,TGTGCCAGCAGCTGGGGGACAGCCTCCTATGGCTACACCTTC,CASSWGTASYGYTF
.,14,TRBJ2-1,TRBV19,many,TGTGCCAGTAGTATAAGCGGCGTCTACAATGAGCAGTTCTTC,CASSISGVYNEQFF
TRBD1,15,TRBJ2-7,TRBV18,few,TGTGCCAGCTCACAGGACAGGGTCCCTTCCTACGAGCAGTACTTC,CASSQDRVPSYEQYF
.,16,TRBJ1-6,TRBV20-1,.,TGCAGTGCTAGCCCCCACAGGTGCGCCTATAATTCACCCCTCCACTTT,CSASPHRCAYNSPLHF
TRBD2,18,TRBJ2-2,TRBV12-3/TRBV12-4,.,TGTGCCAGCAGTTCTCCGGGACTAGCGGGAGGTTACACCGGGGAGCTGTTTTTT,CASSSPGLAGGYTGELFF
TRBD2,13,TRBJ2-3,TRBV20-1,many,TGCAGTGCTCTAGCGGGGGGGCCAGATACGCAGTATTTT,CSALAGGPDTQYF
.,15,TRBJ2-2,TRBV4-1,.,TGCGCCAGCAGACAACAGGGATGGAGCACCGGGGAGCTGTTTTTT,CASRQQGWSTGELFF
TRBD2,14,TRBJ2-1,TRBV5-1,.,TGCGCCAGCAGCTTGGGAGCGGGAGTAACTGAGCAGTTCTTC,CASSLGAGVTEQFF
TRBD2,14,TRBJ2-2,TRBV20-1,.,TGCAGTGCTAGAGATATGGGAGGGCCCGGGGAGCTGTTTTTT,CSARDMGGPGELFF
.,15,TRBJ2-3,TRBV29-1,few,TGCAGCGTTGAAGGTCCGGGGACAAGCACAGATACGCAGTATTTT,CSVEGPGTSTDTQYF